The 26 T cell receptor beta chains in this list originate from one sample, sequenced in a study of shared clonotypes between healthy human individuals. Measured with immunoSEQ multiplex PCR; TCRdb has only the in-frame clones, and not every one. This repertoire shows 1,500,000 or so clones, approximately 98.5% found once; its top ten account for around 0.38%. Sequencing used naive CD4+ T cells sorted from blood. Subset noted: CD45RA+ positively selected. These receptors all come from a young man in good health.

This clone was picked up one time. V is TRBV5-1 and J is TRBJ2-5; D is undetermined. The CDR3 sequence is 14 residues long. With 4 bases removed from V and 1 base from J, the gap between germline ends came to 11 bases. The germline gives CDR1 SGHRS, CDR2 YFSETQ. DNA of the CDR3: TGCGCCAGCAGCATACAAGTATCCCAAGAGACCCAGTACTTC. Amino acids: CASSIQVSQETQYF.

This chain uses TRBV27 with TRBJ2-5; either TRBD1 or TRBD2 may supply D (5 bases each). The length of the CDR3 is 15 residues. Germline V gene data show CDR1 as MNHEY and CDR2 as SMNVEV (reference sequence). The V and J ends lost 8 bases and 0 bases respectively, with 16 bases between them. This CDR3 is CASGNFEGYQETQYF. CDR3 coding DNA: TGTGCCAGCGGAAATTTCGAGGGGTACCAAGAGACCCAGTACTTC.

J is TRBJ2-1 and V is TRBV4-3; D uncertain. The germline gives CDR1 LGHNA, CDR2 YSLEER. Trimming pared 0 bases from V and 8 bases from J, leaving 11 bases between. The CDR3 loop spans 14 amino acids. The CDR3 DNA follows: TGCGCCAGCAGCCAAGATGCCAGCCGCTATGAGCAGTTCTTC. This translates into CASSQDASRYEQFF.

This sequence joins TRBV10-3 and TRBJ2-7; D call uncertain. The germline V gene has CDR1 ENHRY and CDR2 SYGVKD. This CDR3 spans 13 amino acids. The V gene lost 7 bases and the J gene lost 0 bases, with 10 bases spanning the gap. DNA of the CDR3: TGTGCCATCACTCCGGGCAGCTCCTACGAGCAGTACTTC. It codes for CAITPGSSYEQYF.

The rearrangement uses TRBV5-5 and TRBJ2-1, with a possible D match to TRBD2 (6 bases). V lost 4 bases, J lost 2 bases, and 13 bases lay in between. CDR1 SGHKS and CDR2 YYEKEE come from the germline V gene (reference sequence). The CDR3 has 15 amino acids. The CDR3 DNA is TGTGCCAGCAGCCTGGGACTGTACGCCTACAATGAGCAGTTCTTC. Amino acid sequence: CASSLGLYAYNEQFF. The full variable domain, its missing parts supplied by reference TRBV5-5 and TRBJ2-1, is DAGVTQSPTHLIKTRGQQVTLRCSPISGHKSVSWYQQVLGQGPQFIFQYYEKEERGRGNFPDRFSARQFPNYSSELNVNALLLGDSALYLCASSLGLYAYNEQFFGPGTRLTVL.

The chain joins TRBV5-1 to TRBJ2-3; 11 bases agree with TRBD1. Germline V gene lookup returns CDR1 SGHRS and CDR2 YFSETQ. V was clipped by 5 bases and J by 6 bases; unmatched bases: 5. The CDR3 runs to 14 residues. The CDR3 sequence is CASRPGQGVDTQYF. CDR3 sequence (DNA): TGCGCCAGCAGGCCGGGACAGGGGGTGGATACGCAGTATTTT.

The V call is TRBV6-1, the J call TRBJ1-4, with 7 bases aligning to TRBD1. This CDR3 is built from 14 residues. Germline V gene lookup returns CDR1 MNHNS and CDR2 SASEGT. Trimming at V came to 4 bases and at J to 4 bases, leaving 3 bases not matched to a gene. CDR3 protein: CASSVRQGNEKLFF. The CDR3 nucleotides are TGTGCCAGCAGTGTTAGACAGGGTAATGAAAAACTGTTTTTT.

The chain joins TRBV5-1 to TRBJ2-1, with D unresolved. The CDR3 extends over 17 amino acids. Looked up from germline, CDR1 is SGHRS and CDR2 is YFSETQ. The ends were cut back, 0 bases at V and 9 bases at J, with 22 bases in the middle. CDR3 sequence: CASSLEIARAPAIEQFF. In DNA form, the CDR3 reads TGCGCCAGCAGCTTGGAAATAGCCCGAGCGCCGGCGATTGAGCAGTTCTTC. Full variable domain (rest looked up from reference TRBV5-1 and TRBJ2-1): KAGVTQTPRYLIKTRGQQVTLSCSPISGHRSVSWYQQTPGQGLQFLFEYFSETQRNKGNFPGRFSGRQFSNSRSEMNVSTLELGDSALYLCASSLEIARAPAIEQFFGPGTRLTVL.

The rearrangement links TRBV27 to TRBJ2-7; 9 bases line up with TRBD1. Trimming cost V 5 bases and J 1 base; bases outside gene matches: 3. This CDR3 region has 14 residues. Germline V gives CDR1 MNHEY, CDR2 SMNVEV (reference sequence). The CDR3 nucleotides read TGTGCCAGCAGTGGGACAGGGTGGTCCTACGAGCAGTACTTC. Translating gives CASSGTGWSYEQYF.

This clone appeared once. The rearrangement links TRBV6-5 to TRBJ2-7; D unclear. Trimming took 5 bases from V and 6 from J, leaving 11 bases between them. There are 12 residues in the CDR3. Germline loops: CDR1 MNHEY, CDR2 SVGAGI. Here the CDR3 DNA reads TGTGCCAGCAGTACCACAAGCAGCGAGCAGTACTTC. Its protein is CASSTTSSEQYF.

The gene calls are TRBV7-9 and TRBJ2-1; 10 bases align to TRBD2. The CDR3 covers 14 residues. From germline, CDR1 is SEHNR and CDR2 FQNEAQ (reference sequence). V shed 4 bases and J 6 bases; nucleotides not matched to a gene: 3. The CDR3 reads CASSSGTSVNEQFF. The CDR3 nucleotides are TGTGCCAGCAGCTCCGGGACTAGCGTCAATGAGCAGTTCTTC.

The chain employs TRBV7-8 and TRBJ2-3; unclear D gene. Trimming left V 1 base short and J 2 bases short, with 10 bases between. CDR3 length equals 15 residues. In germline, CDR1 is SGHVS, CDR2 FQNEAQ. CDR3 in amino acids: CASSLVTGFTDTQYF. The DNA of the CDR3 is TGTGCCAGCAGCTTAGTCACGGGTTTCACAGATACGCAGTATTTT.

This clone was detected only once. This chain joins TRBV28 and TRBJ1-2; D unresolved. There are 13 residues in the CDR3. Trimming left V 4 bases short and J 7 bases short, with 13 bases between. The germline V gene encodes CDR1 MDHEN and CDR2 SYDVKM. For the CDR3, the DNA is TGTGCCAGCAGTTCTGGCCCTCTTCGTGGCTACACCTTC. Its translation: CASSSGPLRGYTF.

V and J are TRBV19 and TRBJ1-5; TRBD1 matches at 7 bases. Trimming at V came to 4 bases and at J to 4 bases, leaving 10 bases not matched to a gene. This CDR3 has 16 amino acids. Per the germline V gene, CDR1 is LNHDA and CDR2 is SQIVND (reference sequence). CDR3 loop: CASSSIQGVQNQPQHF. The CDR3 bases are TGTGCCAGTAGTAGCATCCAGGGGGTTCAGAATCAGCCCCAGCATTTT.

The CDR3 loop reads CASSFLETQYF. CDR3 nucleotide sequence: TGTGCCAGCAGTTTTCTGGAGACCCAGTACTTC. The chain is built from TRBV27 and TRBJ2-5; no definite D call. The V end was cut by 3 bases, the J end by 5 bases, with 4 bases between. The CDR3 length is 11 residues. Germline CDR1 MNHEY, CDR2 SMNVEV (reference sequence).

This clone has only one observation. V gene TRBV12-5 combines with J gene TRBJ2-7; D might be TRBD2 (6 bases). Germline values: CDR1 LGHNT, CDR2 FRNRAP. The CDR3 spans 13 residues. V was cut by 2 bases and J by 6 bases, with 11 bases left in between. CDR3 nucleotides: TGTGCTAGTGGTTTGACCTACGGGGGCGAGCAGTACTTC. Protein product: CASGLTYGGEQYF. Using reference TRBV12-5 and TRBJ2-7 for the parts outside the CDR3, the full variable domain is DARVTQTPRHKVTEMGQEVTMRCQPILGHNTVFWYRQTMMQGLELLAYFRNRAPLDDSGMPKDRFSAEMPDATLATLKIQPSEPRDSAVYFCASGLTYGGEQYFGPGTRLTVT.

The V and J genes are TRBV4-3 and TRBJ2-7; D might be TRBD2 (6 bases). CDR3 size: 15 residues. Per the germline V gene, CDR1 is LGHNA and CDR2 is YSLEER. V lost 0 bases and J lost 0, with 9 bases in between. The DNA of the CDR3 is TGCGCCAGCAGCCAAGATCAGACTAGCTCCTACGAGCAGTACTTC. This translates into CASSQDQTSSYEQYF.

The V gene is TRBV5-4, the J gene TRBJ1-2, with 7 bases aligning to TRBD1. The CDR3 loop spans 14 amino acids. The germline gives CDR1 SGHNT, CDR2 YYREEE (reference sequence). After removal of 3 bases from V and 4 bases from J, the junction contained 6 bases not matched to a gene. The chain's CDR3 is CASSSRDSTYGYTF. DNA of the CDR3: TGTGCCAGCAGCTCCCGGGACAGCACCTATGGCTACACCTTC. The full variable domain, in which reference TRBV5-4 and TRBJ1-2 provide the parts outside the CDR3, is ETGVTQSPTHLIKTRGQQVTLRCSSQSGHNTVSWYQQALGQGPQFIFQYYREEENGRGNFPPRFSGLQFPNYSSELNVNALELDDSALYLCASSSRDSTYGYTFGSGTRLTVV.

The sample holds one count of this clone. Other DNA sequences in the sample encode the same CDR3. This chain joins TRBV18 and TRBJ1-1; TRBD1 agrees at 7 bases. The V segment lost 3 bases and the J segment 3 bases; nucleotides outside the gene matches: 4. The length of the CDR3 is 14 residues. Germline values: CDR1 KGHSH, CDR2 LQKENI. The CDR3 DNA is TGTGCCAGCTCACCGACAGGGAGGGACACTGAAGCTTTCTTT. It specifies CASSPTGRDTEAFF.

This chain connects TRBV7-2 to TRBJ2-1, with D possibly TRBD1 on 5 matching bases. Germline V gene sequence: CDR1 SGHTA, CDR2 FQGNSA. The CDR3 is made up of 13 amino acids. V was clipped by 2 bases and J by 8 bases, with 10 bases between them. The CDR3 DNA reads TGTGCCAGCAGCTTAAGGGGCTCGGATGAGCAGTTCTTC. As protein: CASSLRGSDEQFF.

The V and J genes are TRBV6-5 and TRBJ2-6, with D unresolved. The germline gives CDR1 MNHEY, CDR2 SVGAGI. This CDR3 comprises 14 residues. Trimming shortened V by 4 bases and J by 0 bases, and 4 bases separated the two germline ends. Written as DNA, the CDR3 is TGTGCCAGCAGTTTGGGCTCTGGGGCCAACGTCCTGACTTTC. Amino acids: CASSLGSGANVLTF.

This chain connects TRBV29-1 to TRBJ2-1; 10 bases map to TRBD2. This CDR3 spans 16 amino acids. Germline V gene data show CDR1 as SQVTM and CDR2 as ANQGSEA. V lost 7 bases to trimming and J lost 5 bases; unmatched junction nucleotides: 14. The CDR3 bases are TGCAGCGCCGAGGCCAGCCGGGGACTAGCGCACAATGAGCAGTTCTTC. Protein: CSAEASRGLAHNEQFF.

V usage is TRBV18 and J usage is TRBJ1-1; D call uncertain. CDR3 length equals 15 residues. Trimming cost V 8 bases and J 0 bases, with 16 bases left between them. CDR1 KGHSH and CDR2 LQKENI come from the germline V gene. DNA of the CDR3: TGTGCCAGCCACATGAGCACGCGGATGAACACTGAAGCTTTCTTT. Translated, it gives CASHMSTRMNTEAFF. Based on the CDR3 plus reference TRBV18 and TRBJ1-1, the full variable domain is NAGVMQNPRHLVRRRGQEARLRCSPMKGHSHVYWYRQLPEEGLKFMVYLQKENIIDESGMPKERFSAEFPKEGPSILRIQQVVRGDSAAYFCASHMSTRMNTEAFFGQGTRLTVV.

The chain uses TRBV7-2 and TRBJ1-2; D not certain. CDR1 and CDR2 (germline): SGHTA, FQGNSA. This CDR3 spans 13 amino acids. The V gene lost 2 bases and the J gene lost 5 bases, with 9 bases spanning the gap. The CDR3 DNA reads as TGTGCCAGCAGCTTAACAACGGAATATGGCTACACCTTC. Translation gives CASSLTTEYGYTF. Drawing the rest from reference TRBV7-2 and TRBJ1-2, the complete variable domain is GAGVSQSPSNKVTEKGKDVELRCDPISGHTALYWYRQSLGQGLEFLIYFQGNSAPDKSGLPSDRFSAERTGGSVSTLTIQRTQQEDSAVYLCASSLTTEYGYTFGSGTRLTVV.

This clone was picked up one time. The genes are TRBV5-5 and TRBJ2-7; D ambiguous. Deletions cut 4 bases from V and 2 bases from J, with 7 bases between. The germline V gene has CDR1 SGHKS and CDR2 YYEKEE (reference sequence). This CDR3 has 12 residues. The CDR3 reads CASSVSPYEQYF. The CDR3 region has the DNA TGTGCCAGCAGCGTATCTCCCTACGAGCAGTACTTC.

J is TRBJ2-2 and V is TRBV15; 10 bases agree with TRBD1. This CDR3 spans 18 amino acids. Germline loops: CDR1 LNHNV, CDR2 YYDKDF (reference sequence). J gave up 5 bases and V 1 base, and 10 bases lay outside the gene matches. Here the CDR3 reads CATSRGRRTGGSTGELFF. CDR3 DNA sequence: TGTGCCACCAGCAGAGGTCGCCGGACAGGGGGTTCGACCGGGGAGCTGTTTTTT.